The clone carrying this TCR beta chain was observed at least ten times. Its antigen is still unknown. This sample is part of a study of T cells after yellow fever vaccination. The CDR3 length is 13 residues. V was cut by 4 bases and J by 0 bases, with 7 bases left in between. CDR1 and CDR2 (germline): SGHAT, FQNNGV. Points from the study as a whole: Just a small share of clonotypes turned up in the CD4 compartment as well as the CD8 compartment. Post-booster samples contained most primary-vaccination clones (about 95% CD4, roughly 88% CD8).

Template-switching 5'RACE yielded the TCR cDNA; a universal primer site and UMIs were added in the process. TCRdb reprocessed the 5' RACE reads with MiXCR, giving one entry per CDR3 protein. The sample has approximately 150,000 distinct CDR3 sequences, roughly 8.2% seen once. This chain joins TRBV11-2 and TRBJ2-7; TRBD2 is a possible D gene (6 bases). Here the sequenced sample was CD4+ T cells sorted from PBMCs, taken 5 days after the yellow fever booster vaccination. This TCR derives from a man aged 25 to 40 who received the YFV17D yellow fever vaccine. In DNA form, the CDR3 reads TGTGCCAGCAGCTCCGGGAGCTCCTACGAGCAGTACTTC. Its translation: CASSSGSSYEQYF.